Listed here are 18 T cell receptor beta chains from one sample, sequenced in a study of blood T cell repertoires in COVID-19. Repertoires were generated with immunoSEQ multiplex PCR, while TCRdb's copy carries only in-frame clones and drops some. The profile shows 2,000 to 3,000 clones, around 90% of them singletons. The sample was peripheral blood. The source of these receptors is a man aged 65 to 85 with active COVID-19.

V gene TRBV24-1 combines with J gene TRBJ1-2, with 9 bases lining up with TRBD1. The V gene end was trimmed by 7 bases and the J gene end by 7 bases; junction bases not matched to a gene: 9. The CDR3 contains 14 residues. Germline V gene data show CDR1 as KGHDR and CDR2 as SFDVKD. The CDR3 reads CATRPGQGEGGYTF. CDR3 nucleotide sequence: TGTGCCACCAGGCCGGGACAGGGAGAGGGTGGCTACACCTTC.

V gene TRBV4-2 combines with J gene TRBJ1-6, with a weak D call TRBD1 (5 bases). The CDR3 contains 17 residues. The germline gives CDR1 LGHNA, CDR2 YNFKEQ. Trimming removed 0 bases at V and 6 bases at J, with 15 bases between. CDR3 coding DNA: TGTGCCAGCAGCCAAGATCCCGCGGGGGTTGGTAATTCACCCCTCCACTTT. Encoded protein: CASSQDPAGVGNSPLHF.

The CDR3 region is CASSLRGSSGLAKNIQYF. The CDR3 coding sequence is TGTGCCAGCAGCCTTAGAGGCAGCTCCGGACTAGCCAAAAACATTCAGTACTTC. The chain is built from TRBV7-8 and TRBJ2-4; D may be TRBD2 (5 bases). The CDR3 runs to 18 residues. The germline CDR1 and CDR2 sequences are SGHVS and FQNEAQ. V lost 5 bases and J 0 bases, leaving 20 bases between the germline ends.

The J gene is TRBJ2-5, the V gene TRBV4-3; 11 bases fit TRBD2. CDR3 length equals 16 residues. Trimming removed 2 bases from V and 5 bases from J; junction bases left unmatched: 7. In germline, CDR1 is LGHNA, CDR2 YSLEER. CDR3 region: CASSQSVAGGRETQYF. The CDR3 DNA reads as TGCGCCAGCAGCCAAAGTGTAGCGGGGGGGCGGGAGACCCAGTACTTC.

This clone turned up a few times. The chain joins TRBV4-3 to TRBJ1-2, with 8 positions matching TRBD1. Germline lookup yields CDR1 LGHNA and CDR2 YSLEER. The CDR3 covers 15 residues. The ends lost 4 bases at V and 7 bases at J; junction bases unmatched: 11. The CDR3 DNA is TGCGCCAGCAGCCCAGCGACAGGGGTCAAATCTGGCTACACCTTC. It yields the protein CASSPATGVKSGYTF.

The V call is TRBV4-3, the J call TRBJ1-1; TRBD1 agrees at 7 bases. This CDR3 region has 15 residues. V lost 0 bases and J lost 4; bases outside the gene matches: 5. Germline V lookup: CDR1 LGHNA, CDR2 YSLEER. CDR3 sequence (DNA): TGCGCCAGCAGCCAAGATGTTCACAGGGGCACTGAAGCTTTCTTT. Its translation: CASSQDVHRGTEAFF.

The rearrangement uses TRBV3-1 (or the pseudogene TRBV3-2) and TRBJ1-5; D call uncertain. The V gene lost 4 bases and the J gene lost 3 bases, with 13 bases spanning the gap. Germline CDR1 LGHDT, CDR2 YNNKEL (reference sequence). This CDR3 is built from 15 residues. CDR3 in amino acids: CASSLQSGANQPQHF. The CDR3 DNA reads as TGTGCCAGCAGCCTCCAGAGCGGAGCCAATCAGCCCCAGCATTTT.

This chain connects TRBV19 to TRBJ1-2, with D maybe TRBD1 (5 bases). The CDR3 totals 13 residues. V was trimmed by 2 bases and J by 8 bases, leaving 12 bases between them. Per germline, CDR1 LNHDA and CDR2 SQIVND (reference sequence). DNA of the CDR3: TGTGCCAGTAGTATACCCAGGGCTGGCGGCTACACCTTC. It encodes CASSIPRAGGYTF.

This rearrangement joins TRBV24-1 to TRBJ1-5; D gene uncertain. V lost 6 bases to trimming and J lost 4 bases, with 9 bases between them. This CDR3 contains 13 residues. Germline CDR1 and CDR2: KGHDR and SFDVKD. The CDR3: CATSPNGNQPQHF. The CDR3 DNA is TGTGCCACCAGTCCGAACGGGAATCAGCCCCAGCATTTT.

In this sample, this clone turned up once. The chain employs TRBV5-1 and TRBJ1-4, with D perhaps TRBD1 (5 bases). From germline, CDR1 is SGHRS and CDR2 YFSETQ. The CDR3 totals 15 residues. V was trimmed by 3 bases and J by 1 base, leaving 10 bases between them. The CDR3 here is CASSSGVRTNEKLFF. The CDR3 bases are TGCGCCAGCAGCTCGGGGGTTCGAACTAATGAAAAACTGTTTTTT.

The genes are TRBV25-1 and TRBJ1-1, with D perhaps TRBD1 (5 bases). CDR1 MGHDK and CDR2 SYGVNS come from the germline V gene. V was clipped by 6 bases and J by 0 bases, with 14 bases between them. The CDR3 has 15 residues. Written as DNA, the CDR3 is TGTGCCAGCAGCAGCCGGACAAGTATGAACACTGAAGCTTTCTTT. Protein: CASSSRTSMNTEAFF.

In this sample, this clone turned up once. The chain couples TRBV6-4 to TRBJ2-3; TRBD2 is a possible D gene (6 bases). The germline gives CDR1 MRHNA, CDR2 SNTAGT. V lost 3 bases and J lost 1, with 11 bases in between. This CDR3 comprises 15 residues. CDR3 sequence reads: CASSDQPGGTDTQYF. Here the CDR3 DNA reads TGTGCCAGCAGTGATCAGCCGGGGGGCACAGATACGCAGTATTTT.

This chain joins TRBV4-3 and TRBJ2-1; 12 bases fit TRBD2. The junction had 7 bases not matched to a gene; V was cut back by 4 bases and J by 0 bases. Germline V lookup: CDR1 LGHNA, CDR2 YSLEER. The CDR3 contains 18 residues. The CDR3 DNA follows: TGCGCCAGCAGCCTTCGACTAGCGGGGGTGGGCTCCTACAATGAGCAGTTCTTC. Translated: CASSLRLAGVGSYNEQFF.

A word on this clone: A junction boundary mismatches the germline segment, possibly from a read error. The genes are TRBV27 and TRBJ2-7; TRBD1 matches 8 bases. CDR1 and CDR2 from the germline V gene are MNHEY and SMNVEV (reference sequence). The CDR3 runs to 15 residues. In DNA, the CDR3 is TGTGCCAGCAGTTTATGGGGACAGGCAACCTACAAGCAGTACTTC. Protein sequence: CASSLWGQATYKQYF.

In DNA form, the CDR3 reads TGTGCCAGCAGGATCGACAGTCAAAATGAGCAGTTCTTC. Translated: CASRIDSQNEQFF. The genes are TRBV12-3 or TRBV12-4 and TRBJ2-1; D might be TRBD1 (5 bases). V was cut by 6 bases and J by 7 bases, with 13 bases left in between. The CDR3 loop spans 13 amino acids.

The chain uses TRBV4-1 and TRBJ2-1; TRBD1 aligns across 7 bases. The V segment lost 2 bases and the J segment 3 bases; nucleotides outside the gene matches: 10. CDR1 is MGHRA, CDR2 YSYEKL, per germline. This CDR3 has 17 amino acids. DNA of the CDR3: TGCGCCAGCAGCCAACGGGGACAGTCAAAACTCTACAATGAGCAGTTCTTC. It codes for CASSQRGQSKLYNEQFF.

The chain combines TRBV6-4 with TRBJ1-6; the match to TRBD1 covers 8 bases. With V trimmed by 6 bases and J by 7 bases, 8 bases remained unmatched. The CDR3 loop spans 15 amino acids. Germline V gives CDR1 MRHNA, CDR2 SNTAGT. The CDR3 is CASRGQGQTNSPLHF. The CDR3 region has the DNA TGTGCCAGCAGAGGACAGGGCCAAACAAATTCACCCCTCCACTTT.

CDR3 sequence (DNA): TGTGCCAGCAGCTTACGGGGGACAGGGGAAATCTACGAGCAGTACTTC. Translated: CASSLRGTGEIYEQYF. The chain is built from TRBV11-3 and TRBJ2-7, with TRBD1 matching 10 bases. This CDR3 has 16 residues. V was pared by 2 bases and J by 3 bases, with 7 bases of the junction left unmatched. Germline-derived CDR1 and CDR2 are SGHNT and YENEEA.